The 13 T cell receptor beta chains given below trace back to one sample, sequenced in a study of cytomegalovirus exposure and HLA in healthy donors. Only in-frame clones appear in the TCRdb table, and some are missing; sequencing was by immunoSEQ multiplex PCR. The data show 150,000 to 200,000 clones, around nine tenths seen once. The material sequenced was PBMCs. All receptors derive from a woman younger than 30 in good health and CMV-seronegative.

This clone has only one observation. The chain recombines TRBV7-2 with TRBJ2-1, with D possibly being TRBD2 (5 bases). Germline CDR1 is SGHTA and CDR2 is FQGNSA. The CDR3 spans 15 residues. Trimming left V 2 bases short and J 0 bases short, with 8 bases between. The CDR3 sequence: CASSLRGSSYNEQFF. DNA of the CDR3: TGTGCCAGCAGCTTAAGAGGGAGCTCCTACAATGAGCAGTTCTTC. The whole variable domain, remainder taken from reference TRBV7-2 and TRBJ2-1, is GAGVSQSPSNKVTEKGKDVELRCDPISGHTALYWYRQSLGQGLEFLIYFQGNSAPDKSGLPSDRFSAERTGGSVSTLTIQRTQQEDSAVYLCASSLRGSSYNEQFFGPGTRLTVL.

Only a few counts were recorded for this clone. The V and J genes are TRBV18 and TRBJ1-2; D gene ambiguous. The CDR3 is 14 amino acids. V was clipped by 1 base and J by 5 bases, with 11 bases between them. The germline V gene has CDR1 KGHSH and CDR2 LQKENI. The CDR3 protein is CASSPLETFYGYTF. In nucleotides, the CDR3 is TGTGCCAGCTCACCACTCGAAACTTTTTATGGCTACACCTTC.

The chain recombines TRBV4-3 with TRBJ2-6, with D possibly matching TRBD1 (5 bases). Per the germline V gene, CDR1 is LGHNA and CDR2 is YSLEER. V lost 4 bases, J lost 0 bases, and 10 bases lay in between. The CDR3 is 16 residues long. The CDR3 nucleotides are TGCGCCAGCAGCCTTACAGGCCTCTCTGGGGCCAACGTCCTGACTTTC. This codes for CASSLTGLSGANVLTF.

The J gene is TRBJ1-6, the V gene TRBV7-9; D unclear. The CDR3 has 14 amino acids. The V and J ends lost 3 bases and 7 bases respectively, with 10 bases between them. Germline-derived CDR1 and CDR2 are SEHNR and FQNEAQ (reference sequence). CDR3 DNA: TGTGCCAGCAGCTTTAGGAGTTTAAATTCACCCCTCCACTTT. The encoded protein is CASSFRSLNSPLHF.

CDR3 amino acids: CAWNYGGTDTQYF. The CDR3 nucleotides are TGTGCCTGGAACTACGGGGGCACAGATACGCAGTATTTT. The chain couples TRBV30 to TRBJ2-3, with a weak D call TRBD2 (5 bases). Deletions cut 4 bases from V and 1 base from J, with 9 bases between. This CDR3 is 13 amino acids long. Germline V gene lookup returns CDR1 GTSNPN and CDR2 SVGIG (reference sequence).

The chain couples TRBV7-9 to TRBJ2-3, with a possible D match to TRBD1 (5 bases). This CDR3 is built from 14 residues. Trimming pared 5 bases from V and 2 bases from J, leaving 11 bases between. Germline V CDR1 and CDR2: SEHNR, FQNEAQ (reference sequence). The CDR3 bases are TGTGCCAGCAGCCCCCAGGGATCCACAGATACGCAGTATTTT. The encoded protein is CASSPQGSTDTQYF.

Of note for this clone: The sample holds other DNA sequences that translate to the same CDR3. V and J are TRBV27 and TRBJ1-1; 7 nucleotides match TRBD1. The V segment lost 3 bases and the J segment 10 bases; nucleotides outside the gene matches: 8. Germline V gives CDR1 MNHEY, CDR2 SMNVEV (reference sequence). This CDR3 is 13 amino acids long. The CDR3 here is CASSFGLQGRAFF. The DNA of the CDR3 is TGTGCCAGCAGTTTTGGACTACAGGGGAGAGCTTTCTTT.

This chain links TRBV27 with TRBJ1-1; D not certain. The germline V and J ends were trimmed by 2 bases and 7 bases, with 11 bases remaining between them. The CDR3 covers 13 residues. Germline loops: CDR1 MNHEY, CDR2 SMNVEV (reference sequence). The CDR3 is CASSLKTRDEAFF. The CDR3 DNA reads TGTGCCAGCAGTTTAAAAACGAGGGATGAAGCTTTCTTT.

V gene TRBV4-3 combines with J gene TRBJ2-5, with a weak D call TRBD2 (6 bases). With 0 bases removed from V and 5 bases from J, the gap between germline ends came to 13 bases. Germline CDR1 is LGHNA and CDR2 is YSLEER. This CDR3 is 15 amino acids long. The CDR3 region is CASSQDGAGTETQYF. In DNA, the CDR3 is TGCGCCAGCAGCCAAGATGGGGCGGGGACGGAGACCCAGTACTTC.

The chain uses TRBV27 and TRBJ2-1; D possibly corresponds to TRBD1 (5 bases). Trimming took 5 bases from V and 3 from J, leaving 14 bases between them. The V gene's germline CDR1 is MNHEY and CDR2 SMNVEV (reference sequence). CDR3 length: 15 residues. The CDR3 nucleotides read TGTGCCAGCAGTAGGGGTTACCGAAACTACAATGAGCAGTTCTTC. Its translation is CASSRGYRNYNEQFF.

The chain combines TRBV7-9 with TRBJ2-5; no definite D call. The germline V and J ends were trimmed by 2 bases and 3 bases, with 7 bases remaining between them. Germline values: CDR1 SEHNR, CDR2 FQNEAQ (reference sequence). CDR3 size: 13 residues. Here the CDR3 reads CASSLFQEETQYF. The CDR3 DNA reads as TGTGCCAGCAGCTTATTCCAGGAAGAGACCCAGTACTTC.

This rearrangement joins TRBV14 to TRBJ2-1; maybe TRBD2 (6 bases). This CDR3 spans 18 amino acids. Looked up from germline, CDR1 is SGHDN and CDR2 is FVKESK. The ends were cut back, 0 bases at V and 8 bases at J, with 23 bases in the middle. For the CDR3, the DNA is TGTGCCAGCAGCCAAGATTTGGGGGATCGGGGGATCGGGGATGAGCAGTTCTTC. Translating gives CASSQDLGDRGIGDEQFF. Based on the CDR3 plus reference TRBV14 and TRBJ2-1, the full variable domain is EAGVTQFPSHSVIEKGQTVTLRCDPISGHDNLYWYRRVMGKEIKFLLHFVKESKQDESGMPNNRFLAERTGGTYSTLKVQPAELEDSGVYFCASSQDLGDRGIGDEQFFGPGTRLTVL.

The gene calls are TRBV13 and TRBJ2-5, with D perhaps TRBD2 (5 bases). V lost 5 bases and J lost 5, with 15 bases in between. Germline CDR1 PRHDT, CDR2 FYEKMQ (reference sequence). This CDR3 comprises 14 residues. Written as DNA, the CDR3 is TGTGCCAGCAGCCCCCCTGGACTGGGGGAGACCCAGTACTTC. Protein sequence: CASSPPGLGETQYF.